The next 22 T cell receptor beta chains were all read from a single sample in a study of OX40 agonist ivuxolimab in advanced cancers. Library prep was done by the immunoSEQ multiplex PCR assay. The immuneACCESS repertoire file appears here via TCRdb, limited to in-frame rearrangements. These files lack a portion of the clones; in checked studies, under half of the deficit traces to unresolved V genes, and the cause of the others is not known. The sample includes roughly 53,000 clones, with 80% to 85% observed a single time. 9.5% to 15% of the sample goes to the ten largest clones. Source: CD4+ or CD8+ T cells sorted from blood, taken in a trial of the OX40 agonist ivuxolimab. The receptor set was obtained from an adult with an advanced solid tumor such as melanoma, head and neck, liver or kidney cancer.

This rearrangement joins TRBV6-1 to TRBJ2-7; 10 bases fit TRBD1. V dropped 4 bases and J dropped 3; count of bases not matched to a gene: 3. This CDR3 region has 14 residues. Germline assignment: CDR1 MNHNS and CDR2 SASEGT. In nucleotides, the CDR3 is TGTGCCAGCAGTGGGGGGACAGGGGACTACGAGCAGTACGTC. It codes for CASSGGTGDYEQYV.

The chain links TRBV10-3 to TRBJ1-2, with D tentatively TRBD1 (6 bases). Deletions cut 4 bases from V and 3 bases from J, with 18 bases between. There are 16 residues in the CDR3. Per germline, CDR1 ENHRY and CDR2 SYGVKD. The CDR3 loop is CAISGSPRGLDYGYTF. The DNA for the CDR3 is TGTGCCATCAGTGGGTCCCCGCGGGGGCTCGACTATGGCTACACCTTC.

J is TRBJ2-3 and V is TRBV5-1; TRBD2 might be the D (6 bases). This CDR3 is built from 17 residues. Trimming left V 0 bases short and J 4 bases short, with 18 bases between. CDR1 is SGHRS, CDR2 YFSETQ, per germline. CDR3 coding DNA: TGCGCCAGCAGCTTGGGATCGGGCGTTGGGACTGCAGATACGCAGTATTTT. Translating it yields CASSLGSGVGTADTQYF.

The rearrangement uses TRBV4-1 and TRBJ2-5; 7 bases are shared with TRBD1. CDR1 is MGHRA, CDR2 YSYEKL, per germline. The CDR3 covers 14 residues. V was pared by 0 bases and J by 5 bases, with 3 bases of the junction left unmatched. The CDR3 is CASSQEDRWETQYF. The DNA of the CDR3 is TGCGCCAGCAGCCAAGAGGACAGGTGGGAGACCCAGTACTTC.

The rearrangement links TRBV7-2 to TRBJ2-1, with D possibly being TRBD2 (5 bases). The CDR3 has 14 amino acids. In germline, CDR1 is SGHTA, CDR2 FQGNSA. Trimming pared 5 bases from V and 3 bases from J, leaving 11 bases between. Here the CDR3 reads CASSLNRDYNEQFF. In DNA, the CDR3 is TGTGCCAGCAGCCTAAACCGGGACTACAATGAGCAGTTCTTC.

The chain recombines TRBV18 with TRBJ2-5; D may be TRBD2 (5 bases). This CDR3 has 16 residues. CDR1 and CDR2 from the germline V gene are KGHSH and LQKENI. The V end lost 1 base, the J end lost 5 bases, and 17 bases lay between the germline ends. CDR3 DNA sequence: TGTGCCAGCTCACCACGGCAGCGGTCGGACCGGGAGACCCAGTACTTC. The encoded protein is CASSPRQRSDRETQYF.

The CDR3 DNA reads as TGTGCCAGCAGTCCCCGGACAGGGGGCGCTCAGGGCGAGCAGTACGTC. Protein: CASSPRTGGAQGEQYV. J is TRBJ2-7 and V is TRBV28; TRBD1 matches 11 bases. V lost 5 bases, J lost 6 bases, and 12 bases stayed unmatched. The germline V gene encodes CDR1 MDHEN and CDR2 SYDVKM. The CDR3 has 16 residues.

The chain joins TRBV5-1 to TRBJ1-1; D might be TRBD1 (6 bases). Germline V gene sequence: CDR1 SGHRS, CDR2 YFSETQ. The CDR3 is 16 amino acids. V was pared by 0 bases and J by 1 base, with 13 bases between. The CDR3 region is CASSLAMSGANTEAFF. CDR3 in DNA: TGCGCCAGCAGCTTGGCCATGTCGGGGGCGAACACTGAAGCTTTCTTT. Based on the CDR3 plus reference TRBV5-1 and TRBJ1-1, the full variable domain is KAGVTQTPRYLIKTRGQQVTLSCSPISGHRSVSWYQQTPGQGLQFLFEYFSETQRNKGNFPGRFSGRQFSNSRSEMNVSTLELGDSALYLCASSLAMSGANTEAFFGQGTRLTVV.

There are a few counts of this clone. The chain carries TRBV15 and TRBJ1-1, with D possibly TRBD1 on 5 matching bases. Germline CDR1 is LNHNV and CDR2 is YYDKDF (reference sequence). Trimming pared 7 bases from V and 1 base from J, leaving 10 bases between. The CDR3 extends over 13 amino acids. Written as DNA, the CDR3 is TGTGCCACCAAGGTTGACAGGAACACTGAAGCTTTCTTT. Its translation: CATKVDRNTEAFF.

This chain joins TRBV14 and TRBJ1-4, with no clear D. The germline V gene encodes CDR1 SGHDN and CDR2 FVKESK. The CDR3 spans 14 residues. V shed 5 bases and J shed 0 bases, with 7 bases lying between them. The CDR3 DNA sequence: TGTGCCAGCAGCTACACCGCAACTAATGAAAAACTGTTTTTT. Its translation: CASSYTATNEKLFF.

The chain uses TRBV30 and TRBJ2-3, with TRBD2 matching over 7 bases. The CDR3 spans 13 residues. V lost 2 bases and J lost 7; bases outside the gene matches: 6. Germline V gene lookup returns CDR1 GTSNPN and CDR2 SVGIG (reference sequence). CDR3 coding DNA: TGTGCCTGGAGTCAAGCGGGACTTTATACGCAGTATTTT. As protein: CAWSQAGLYTQYF.

The CDR3 bases are TGCGCCAGCAGCTTGGTGGGGAGAACCTACGAGCAGTACTTC. Translated: CASSLVGRTYEQYF. The V and J genes are TRBV5-1 and TRBJ2-7; D may be TRBD2 (5 bases). The CDR3 is made up of 14 amino acids. Germline V lookup: CDR1 SGHRS, CDR2 YFSETQ. Trimming took off 0 bases at V and 2 bases at J, with 9 bases between the two ends.

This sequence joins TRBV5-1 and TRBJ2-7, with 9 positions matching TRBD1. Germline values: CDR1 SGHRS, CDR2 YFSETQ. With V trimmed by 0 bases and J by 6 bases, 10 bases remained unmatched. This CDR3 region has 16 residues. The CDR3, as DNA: TGCGCCAGCAGCTTGGAAGGGACAGGGTGTCGTCGCGAGCAGTACGTC. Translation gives CASSLEGTGCRREQYV.

CDR3 protein: CASYPSGTGGGRTEAFF. As DNA, the CDR3 is TGTGCCAGCTATCCTTCCGGGACAGGGGGTGGTAGGACTGAAGCTTTCTTT. The chain links TRBV27 to TRBJ1-1, with 11 bases matching TRBD1. The CDR3 extends over 17 amino acids. Germline values: CDR1 MNHEY, CDR2 SMNVEV (reference sequence). V trimming: 8 bases; J trimming: 5 bases; junction bases outside the gene matches: 16.

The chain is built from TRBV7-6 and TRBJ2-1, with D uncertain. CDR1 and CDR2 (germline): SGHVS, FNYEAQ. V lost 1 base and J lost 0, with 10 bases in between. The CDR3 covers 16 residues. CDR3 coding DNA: TGTGCCAGCAGCTTAGAACCGGGCAGCTCCTACAATGAGCAGTTCTTC. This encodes CASSLEPGSSYNEQFF.

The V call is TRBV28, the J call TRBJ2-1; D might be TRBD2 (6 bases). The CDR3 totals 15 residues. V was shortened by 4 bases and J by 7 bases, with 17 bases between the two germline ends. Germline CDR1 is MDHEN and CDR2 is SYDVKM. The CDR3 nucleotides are TGTGCCAGCAGTTCCCTGGAAGCGGGTCATAATGAGCAGTTCTTC. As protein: CASSSLEAGHNEQFF. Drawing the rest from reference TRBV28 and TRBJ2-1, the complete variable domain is DVKVTQSSRYLVKRTGEKVFLECVQDMDHENMFWYRQDPGLGLRLIYFSYDVKMKEKGDIPEGYSVSREKKERFSLILESASTNQTSMYLCASSSLEAGHNEQFFGPGTRLTVL.

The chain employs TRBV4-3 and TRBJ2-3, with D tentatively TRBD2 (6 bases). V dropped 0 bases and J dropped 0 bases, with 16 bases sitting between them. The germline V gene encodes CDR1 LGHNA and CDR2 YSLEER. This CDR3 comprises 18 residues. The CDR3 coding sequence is TGCGCCAGCAGCCAAGACTTCGTCGGGAGCGGCAGCACAGATACGCAGTATTTT. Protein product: CASSQDFVGSGSTDTQYF.

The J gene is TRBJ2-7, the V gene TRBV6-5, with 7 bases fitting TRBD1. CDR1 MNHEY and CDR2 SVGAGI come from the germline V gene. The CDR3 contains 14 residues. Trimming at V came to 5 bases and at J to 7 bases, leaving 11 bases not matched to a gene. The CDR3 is CASSRDRVGWEQYF. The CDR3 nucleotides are TGTGCCAGCAGTAGAGACAGGGTTGGTTGGGAGCAGTACTTC.

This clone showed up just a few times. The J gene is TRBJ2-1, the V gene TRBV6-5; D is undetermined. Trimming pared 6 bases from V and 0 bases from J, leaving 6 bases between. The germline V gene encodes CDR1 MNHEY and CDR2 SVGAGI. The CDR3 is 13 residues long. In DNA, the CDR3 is TGTGCCAGCAGCAAGGACTCCTACAATGAGCAGTTCTTC. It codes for CASSKDSYNEQFF.

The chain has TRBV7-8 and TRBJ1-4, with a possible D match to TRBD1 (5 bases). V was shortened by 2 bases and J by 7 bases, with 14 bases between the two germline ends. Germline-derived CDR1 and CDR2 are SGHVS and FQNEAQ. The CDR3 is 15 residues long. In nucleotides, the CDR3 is TGTGCCAGCAGCTTATATGGGGGGGAAGGTGAAAAACTGTTTTTT. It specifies CASSLYGGEGEKLFF. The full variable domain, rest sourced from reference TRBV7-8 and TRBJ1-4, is GAGVSQSPRYKVAKRGQDVALRCDPISGHVSLFWYQQALGQGPEFLTYFQNEAQLDKSGLPSDRFFAERPEGSVSTLKIQRTQQEDSAVYLCASSLYGGEGEKLFFGSGTQLSVL.

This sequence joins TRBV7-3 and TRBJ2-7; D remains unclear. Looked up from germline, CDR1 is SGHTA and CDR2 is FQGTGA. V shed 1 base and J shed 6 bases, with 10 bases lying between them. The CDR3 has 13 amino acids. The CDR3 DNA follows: TGTGCCAGCAGCTTAAGAATGGGGTCCGAGCAGTACGTC. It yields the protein CASSLRMGSEQYV.

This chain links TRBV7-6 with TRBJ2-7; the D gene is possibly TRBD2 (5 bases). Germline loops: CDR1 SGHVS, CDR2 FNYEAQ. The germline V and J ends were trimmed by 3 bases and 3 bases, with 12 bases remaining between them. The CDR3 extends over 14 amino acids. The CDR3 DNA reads TGTGCCAGCAGCTTGGGGAGTAGCGACTACGAGCAGTACTTC. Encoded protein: CASSLGSSDYEQYF.